This note documents a single T cell receptor beta chain sequence. The sample originates from a study of blood T cell repertoires in COVID-19. Looking at the study overall: COVID-19 samples collected from the United States, Italy and Spain covered acute and convalescent phases. The analysed material was cDNA or gDNA that came from T cells, B-cell-depleted T cells, or PBMCs.

The junction had 6 bases not matched to a gene; V was cut back by 0 bases and J by 6 bases. The V gene's germline CDR1 is SGHRS and CDR2 YFSETQ. CDR3 length: 18 amino acids. In the source study's methods: For nucleated cells, counts were estimated from reference gene primer amplification. TCRdb keeps only in-frame clones here, not all; method: immunoSEQ multiplex PCR. That table is the source of V, J and clone size, and D and trimming were worked out from the DNA. This sample has about 140,000 clones, with over 75% found just once. The source material was peripheral blood. The V call is TRBV5-1, the J call TRBJ2-2, with 15 bases lining up with TRBD2. The TCR was taken from a man aged 70-80 years with acute or convalescent COVID-19. CDR3 in amino acids: CASSLAPGLAGGPGELFF. The CDR3 DNA reads as TGCGCCAGCAGCTTGGCACCTGGACTAGCGGGAGGGCCCGGGGAGCTGTTTTTT.